The 19 T cell receptor beta chains below all came from one sample that was sequenced in a study of CD8+ T cells in alopecia areata. cDNA reverse transcribed from extracted RNA served as the sequencing template. Assay: immunoSEQ multiplex PCR; the TCRdb copy retains only in-frame clones and omits some. This table has about 180,000 clones, approximately 50% appearing once. Noted treatment: oral pan-JAK inhibitor, 5-10 mg twice daily. The sample consisted of CD8+ T cells sorted from blood, taken at roughly week 52, from a patient treated with tofacitinib. The receptors come from a human donor with alopecia areata.

The sample holds a few counts of this clone. The chain carries TRBV6-5 and TRBJ2-5, with a tentative D call TRBD1 (5 bases). V was pared by 2 bases and J by 0 bases, with 7 bases between. The CDR3 consists of 14 residues. The germline V gene encodes CDR1 MNHEY and CDR2 SVGAGI. The CDR3: CASSYQGNQETQYF. In DNA, the CDR3 is TGTGCCAGCAGTTACCAGGGTAACCAAGAGACCCAGTACTTC.

This clone was counted once. The chain uses TRBV27 and TRBJ1-4, with 9 nucleotides matching TRBD1. The CDR3 runs to 14 residues. Unmatched junction bases numbered 4, after V lost 5 bases and J lost 6 bases. CDR1 MNHEY and CDR2 SMNVEV come from the germline V gene (reference sequence). In DNA form, the CDR3 reads TGTGCCAGCAGTCACCGGACAGGGGATGAAAAACTGTTTTTT. Its protein product is CASSHRTGDEKLFF.

The rearrangement links TRBV4-3 to TRBJ2-7, with D possibly TRBD1 on 6 matching bases. The CDR3 runs to 15 residues. Germline CDR1 reads LGHNA; CDR2 reads YSLEER. V was cut by 0 bases and J by 2 bases, with 11 bases left in between. The CDR3, as DNA: TGCGCCAGCAGCCAAGATGACCAGGGGACCTACGAGCAGTACTTC. Protein sequence: CASSQDDQGTYEQYF.

In this sample, this clone turned up a few times. The chain has TRBV5-1 and TRBJ1-1; the match to TRBD1 covers 7 bases. J was trimmed by 5 bases and V by 2 bases; bases with no gene match: 6. The CDR3 sequence is 14 residues long. The germline gives CDR1 SGHRS, CDR2 YFSETQ. CDR3 nucleotides: TGCGCCAGCAGCTTTGGTGACAGGGATACTGAAGCTTTCTTT. Its translation: CASSFGDRDTEAFF.

This clone was observed a few times. The chain is built from TRBV30 and TRBJ1-5; D unclear. Germline CDR1 GTSNPN, CDR2 SVGIG (reference sequence). The CDR3 length is 13 residues. The V and J ends lost 2 bases and 3 bases respectively, with 8 bases between them. CDR3 sequence (DNA): TGTGCCTGGAGTAAGCAGTTCAATCAGCCCCAGCATTTT. Its translation is CAWSKQFNQPQHF.

A few counts support this clone. CDR3 protein: CASSRTLQEQFF. CDR3 nucleotide sequence: TGTGCCAGCAGCCGGACTCTCCAGGAGCAGTTCTTC. The chain couples TRBV7-2 to TRBJ2-1; D possibly corresponds to TRBD2 (5 bases). The germline V gene encodes CDR1 SGHTA and CDR2 FQGNSA. Deletions cut 5 bases from V and 10 bases from J, with 12 bases between. The CDR3 runs 12 residues.

This sequence joins TRBV7-8 and TRBJ2-7; TRBD1 might be the D (6 bases). Germline V gene data show CDR1 as SGHVS and CDR2 as FQNEAQ. Trimming left V 1 base short and J 3 bases short, with 16 bases between. The CDR3 length is 16 residues. The CDR3 coding sequence is TGTGCCAGCAGCTTAGAGGGGCAGGGGACGATCTACGAGCAGTACTTC. Its translation: CASSLEGQGTIYEQYF.

Relative to its sample, this clone is medium-sized. The chain couples TRBV6-4 to TRBJ2-3; D may be TRBD1 (7 bases). V was cut by 6 bases and J by 2 bases, with 12 bases left in between. Germline CDR1 MRHNA, CDR2 SNTAGT. This CDR3 region has 14 residues. This CDR3 reads CASSEEGATDTQYF. The CDR3 region has the DNA TGTGCCAGCAGCGAGGAGGGGGCCACAGATACGCAGTATTTT.

The chain uses TRBV19 and TRBJ2-2, with 9 nucleotides matching TRBD1. V was clipped by 10 bases and J by 3 bases; unmatched bases: 6. The CDR3 spans 14 residues. The germline V gene encodes CDR1 LNHDA and CDR2 SQIVND (reference sequence). In nucleotides, the CDR3 is TGTGCCACTAGGAGGGACAGGGACACCGGGGAGCTGTTTTTT. Its translation is CATRRDRDTGELFF.

This clone was detected only a few times. This rearrangement joins TRBV27 to TRBJ1-6; a weak D match, TRBD1 (5 bases). Germline assignment: CDR1 MNHEY and CDR2 SMNVEV (reference sequence). The CDR3 covers 13 residues. V was trimmed by 6 bases and J by 9 bases, leaving 12 bases between them. The CDR3 here is CASSDGGASPLHF. CDR3 nucleotides: TGTGCCAGCAGCGATGGAGGGGCTTCACCCCTCCACTTT.

CDR3 in DNA: TGTGCCAGCAGCTTAGTTGAAGCTTTCTTT. It yields the protein CASSLVEAFF. J is TRBJ1-1 and V is TRBV7-8; D ambiguous. Trimming cost V 1 base and J 7 bases, with 1 base left between them. Germline V gene data show CDR1 as SGHVS and CDR2 as FQNEAQ. CDR3 length equals 10 residues.

This chain joins TRBV29-1 and TRBJ2-2; perhaps TRBD1 as D (7 bases). The CDR3 has 14 residues. V was cut by 6 bases and J by 0 bases, with 11 bases left in between. Germline CDR1 is SQVTM and CDR2 is ANQGSEA. The CDR3 DNA reads as TGCAGCGTGACAGGGAGGTCGAACACCGGGGAGCTGTTTTTT. This gives the protein CSVTGRSNTGELFF.

Notes on this clone: The sample holds other DNA sequences that translate to the same CDR3. The gene calls are TRBV18 and TRBJ1-1; D ambiguous. Trimming removed 2 bases at V and 1 base at J, with 2 bases between. Per the germline V gene, CDR1 is KGHSH and CDR2 is LQKENI. This CDR3 has 12 residues. CDR3 residues: CASSPGNTEAFF. CDR3 DNA: TGTGCCAGCTCACCAGGGAACACTGAAGCTTTCTTT.

In this sample, this clone turned up once. This chain uses TRBV5-1 with TRBJ1-2; D not certain. The CDR3 length is 14 residues. V was trimmed by 0 bases and J by 5 bases, leaving 11 bases between them. CDR1 and CDR2 (germline): SGHRS, YFSETQ. The CDR3 region is CASSLEDLGYGYTF. The CDR3 bases are TGCGCCAGCAGCTTGGAGGATCTCGGATATGGCTACACCTTC.

The rearrangement uses TRBV6-5 and TRBJ1-2; D remains ambiguous. This CDR3 spans 13 amino acids. Germline V lookup: CDR1 MNHEY, CDR2 SVGAGI. Trimming shortened V by 2 bases and J by 4 bases, and 8 bases separated the two germline ends. The CDR3 nucleotides read TGTGCCAGCAGTTACGGGTCTAGCTATGGCTACACCTTC. This codes for CASSYGSSYGYTF.

This chain links TRBV4-1 with TRBJ2-7; D not resolved. The CDR3 has 16 residues. V lost 2 bases and J lost 4, with 18 bases in between. In germline, CDR1 is MGHRA, CDR2 YSYEKL. In nucleotides, the CDR3 is TGCGCCAGCAGCCAAAACCCGACGGTACAGCAATACGAGCAGTACTTC. It is translated as CASSQNPTVQQYEQYF.

J is TRBJ2-7 and V is TRBV4-2; D remains unclear. This CDR3 contains 15 residues. Trimming left V 4 bases short and J 2 bases short, with 15 bases between. CDR1 is LGHNA, CDR2 YNFKEQ, per germline. The CDR3 DNA follows: TGTGCCAGCAGCCCTGAGTGGGGTCTCCCCTACGAGCAGTACTTC. Translation: CASSPEWGLPYEQYF.

V is TRBV5-6 and J is TRBJ2-7; D is unclear. Germline V gene lookup returns CDR1 SGHDT and CDR2 YYEEEE. The V gene lost 1 base and the J gene lost 1 base, with 12 bases spanning the gap. The length of the CDR3 is 15 residues. This chain's CDR3 is CASSLMDGWSYEQYF. CDR3 DNA sequence: TGTGCCAGCAGCTTGATGGACGGATGGTCCTACGAGCAGTACTTC.

The V call is TRBV7-9, the J call TRBJ2-7; 7 positions match TRBD2. CDR1 and CDR2 (germline): SEHNR, FQNEAQ (reference sequence). The CDR3 contains 15 residues. Trimming removed 4 bases from V and 1 base from J; junction bases left unmatched: 7. The CDR3 region has the DNA TGTGCCAGCAGCTCCACGACCGGGAGGTCCTACGAGCAGTACTTC. The encoded protein is CASSSTTGRSYEQYF.